This TCR beta chain is from a study of blood T cell repertoires in COVID-19 (TCRdb year 2020). At the level of the whole study: The collaborator samples originated in the United States, Italy and Spain and spanned the acute and convalescent phases of COVID-19. The material from the prospective study consisted of cDNA or gDNA derived from T cells, B-cell-depleted T cells, or PBMCs. The dataset comprised deeply sampled blood TCRbeta repertoires from subjects exposed to, actively infected with, or recovered from COVID-19. The repertoires were released in a freely available public database meant as a resource for research on the immune response to SARS-CoV-2. The samples were drawn from the first 160 participants of the ongoing ImmuneRACE study and from under 1,500 subjects provided by 6 global collaborators. Nearly every sample came with metadata listing a de-identified subject ID, COVID-19 status, age in years and sex. Where available, HLA class I and class II types were obtained from metadata supplied by the sample provider rather than from assay-based typing.

Collaborating institutions collected whole blood in K2EDTA tubes following their own protocols. Collaborator samples were shipped for TCRbeta analysis as frozen whole blood, isolated PBMCs, or DNA extracted from either sample type. Study-wide findings and limitations: The quantity of clinical and demographic metadata differed by source and by participant and was supplied without curation.

The CDR3 starts with the cysteine, ends with the phenylalanine, and has 14 residues. Only the CDR3 region is kept as DNA, spanning 42 bases read in frame from base 1. Via the germline V gene (reference sequence), CDR1 is LNHDA and CDR2 SQIVND. After removal of 9 bases from V and 7 bases from J, the junction retains 8 bases not matched to a gene. TCRbeta CDR3 regions were amplified from genomic DNA using the immunoSEQ Assay, a bias-controlled multiplex PCR. On the study's bioinformatics: Within the assay, amplification of reference gene primers was used to estimate how many nucleated cells each sample contained. To quantify the absolute abundance of each unique TCRbeta CDR3 rearrangement, sequence reads were collapsed and filtered. For each sample, productive Simpson clonality was calculated by taking the square root of Simpson's diversity index across productive rearrangements. TCRdb limited this immuneACCESS table to in-frame rearrangements with V and J called. A share of clones is missing; checked studies link under half to unresolved V genes, and the rest is unexplained. V and J calls and clone size are given by that table; D and trimming were obtained from the DNA. This sample holds approximately 380,000 clones; about 85% were observed only once. The top ten clonotypes cover 3% to 4.5% of the sample.

On this clone: The clone's antigen remains unknown. One base away there is no much larger clone; base qualities are not given.

The sequence derives from a woman aged 18-29 years with acute or convalescent COVID-19. The sequence joins TRBV19 to TRBJ2-1, with 11 central nucleotides matching TRBD2. Sequencing input: peripheral blood. CDR3 protein: CASEIAGGINEQFF. The nucleotides are TGTGCCAGCGAGATAGCGGGAGGGATAAATGAGCAGTTCTTC.